This paragraph reports one T cell receptor beta chain. These data belong to a study of blood T cell repertoires in COVID-19. From germline, CDR1 is MNHEY and CDR2 SVGAGI. Deletions cut 0 bases from V and 8 bases from J, with 10 bases between. The CDR3 spans 14 residues. Assay used: immunoSEQ multiplex PCR; TCRdb lists only in-frame clones, some missing. The table shows about 62,000 clones, with approximately 80% occurring only once. V gene TRBV6-5 combines with J gene TRBJ1-4; the D gene is possibly TRBD1 (5 bases). The specimen was peripheral blood. The TCR was taken from a woman in her forties or fifties with active or convalescent COVID-19. The CDR3 coding sequence is TGTGCCAGCAGTTACTCAGGGGCGCGGGAAAAACTGTTTTTT. Translating gives CASSYSGAREKLFF.